This TCR beta chain was sequenced for a study of blood T cells in healthy people across ages. Through a sample-barcoded 5' primer and a J-beta primer mix, a second PCR was run for 7 to 11 cycles. TCRdb re-derived calls from the 5' RACE reads in MiXCR, one entry per CDR3 protein. The data hold 890,000 or so distinct CDR3 sequences, with 62% observed a single time. The CDR3 covers 17 residues. J lost 1 base, V lost 4 bases, and 13 bases had no gene match. Per germline, CDR1 SGHRS and CDR2 YFSETQ. In its sample, this clonotype was seen a few times. What was sequenced was blood. The V call is TRBV5-1, the J call TRBJ2-5; TRBD1 aligns across 7 bases. The receptor comes from a man younger than 40 in good health. CDR3 bases: TGCGCCAGCAGCAAGGACCCGGGACAGAGGATCCAAGAGACCCAGTACTTC. Translating gives CASSKDPGQRIQETQYF. Combining the CDR3 with reference TRBV5-1 and TRBJ2-5 gives the whole variable domain KAGVTQTPRYLIKTRGQQVTLSCSPISGHRSVSWYQQTPGQGLQFLFEYFSETQRNKGNFPGRFSGRQFSNSRSEMNVSTLELGDSALYLCASSKDPGQRIQETQYFGPGTRLLVL.